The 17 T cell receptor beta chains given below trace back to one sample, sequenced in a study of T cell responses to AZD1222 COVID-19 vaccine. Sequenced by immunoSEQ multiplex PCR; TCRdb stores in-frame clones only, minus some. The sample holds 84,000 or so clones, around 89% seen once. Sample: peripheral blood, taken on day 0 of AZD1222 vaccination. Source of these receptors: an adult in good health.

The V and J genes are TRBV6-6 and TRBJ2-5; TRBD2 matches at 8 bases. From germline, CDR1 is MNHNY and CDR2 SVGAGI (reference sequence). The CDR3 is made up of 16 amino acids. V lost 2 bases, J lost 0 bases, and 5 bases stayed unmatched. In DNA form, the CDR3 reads TGTGCCAGCAGTTACGGGCTAGCGGGTCACCAAGAGACCCAGTACTTC. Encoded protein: CASSYGLAGHQETQYF.

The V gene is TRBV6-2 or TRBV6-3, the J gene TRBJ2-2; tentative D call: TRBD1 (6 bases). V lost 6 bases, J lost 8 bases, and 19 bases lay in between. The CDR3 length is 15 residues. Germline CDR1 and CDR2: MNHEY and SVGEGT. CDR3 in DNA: TGTGCCAGCAGACCTAACTCACAAGGGGGTGGGGAGCTGTTTTTT. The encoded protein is CASRPNSQGGGELFF.

Written as DNA, the CDR3 is TGTGCCAGCAGTGAACCAGGGCAGTTGGGGACCCAGTACTTC. Protein sequence: CASSEPGQLGTQYF. The V call is TRBV6-1, the J call TRBJ2-5; a weak D match, TRBD1 (5 bases). Deletions cut 2 bases from V and 7 bases from J, with 14 bases between. Germline CDR1 reads MNHNS; CDR2 reads SASEGT. CDR3 length: 14 residues.

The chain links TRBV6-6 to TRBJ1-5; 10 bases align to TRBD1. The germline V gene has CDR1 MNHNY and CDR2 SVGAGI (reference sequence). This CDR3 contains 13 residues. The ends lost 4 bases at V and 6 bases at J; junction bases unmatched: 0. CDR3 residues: CASSWDRGQPQHF. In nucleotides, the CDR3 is TGTGCCAGCAGTTGGGACAGGGGTCAGCCCCAGCATTTT.

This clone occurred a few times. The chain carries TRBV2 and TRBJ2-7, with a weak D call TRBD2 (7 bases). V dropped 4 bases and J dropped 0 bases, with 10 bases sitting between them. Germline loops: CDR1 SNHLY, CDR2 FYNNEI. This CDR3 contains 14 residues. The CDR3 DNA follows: TGTGCCAGCAGTGGCGGGGGCAGCTCCTACGAGCAGTACTTC. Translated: CASSGGGSSYEQYF.

The CDR3 protein is CASSATGDYNEQFF. The DNA of the CDR3 is TGTGCCAGCAGTGCGACGGGAGACTACAATGAGCAGTTCTTC. This rearrangement joins TRBV6-4 to TRBJ2-1, with D perhaps matching TRBD2 (6 bases). The CDR3 runs to 14 residues. Trimming pared 4 bases from V and 3 bases from J, leaving 10 bases between. From germline, CDR1 is MRHNA and CDR2 SNTAGT.

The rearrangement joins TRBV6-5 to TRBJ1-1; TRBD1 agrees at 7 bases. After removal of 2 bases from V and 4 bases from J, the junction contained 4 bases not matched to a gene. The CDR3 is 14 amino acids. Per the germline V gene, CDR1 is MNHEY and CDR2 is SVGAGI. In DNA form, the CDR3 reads TGTGCCAGCAGTTACCACAGGGGAATCACTGAAGCTTTCTTT. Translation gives CASSYHRGITEAFF.

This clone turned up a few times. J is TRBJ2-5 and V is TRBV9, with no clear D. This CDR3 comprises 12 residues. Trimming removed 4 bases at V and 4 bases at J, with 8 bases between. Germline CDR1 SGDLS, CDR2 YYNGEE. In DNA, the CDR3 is TGTGCCAGCAGCAACGTCCCAGAGACCCAGTACTTC. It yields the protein CASSNVPETQYF.

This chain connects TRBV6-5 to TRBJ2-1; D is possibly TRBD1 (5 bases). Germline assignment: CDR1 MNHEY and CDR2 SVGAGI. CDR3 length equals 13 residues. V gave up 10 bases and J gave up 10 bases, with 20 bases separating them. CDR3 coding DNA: TGTGCCACACATCTTGGGGCCTTCCTAGAGCAGTTCTTC. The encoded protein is CATHLGAFLEQFF.

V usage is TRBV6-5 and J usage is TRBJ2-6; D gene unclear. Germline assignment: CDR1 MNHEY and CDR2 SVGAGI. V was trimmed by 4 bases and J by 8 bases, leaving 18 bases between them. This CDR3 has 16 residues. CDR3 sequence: CASSLPSLFPPNVLTF. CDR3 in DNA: TGTGCCAGCAGTTTACCAAGCCTCTTCCCTCCCAACGTCCTGACTTTC.

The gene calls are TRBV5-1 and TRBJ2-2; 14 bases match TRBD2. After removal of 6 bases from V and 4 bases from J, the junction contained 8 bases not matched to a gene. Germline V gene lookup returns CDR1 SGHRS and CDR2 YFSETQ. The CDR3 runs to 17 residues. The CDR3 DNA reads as TGCGCCAGCATCCCCCCGGGACTAGCGGGAGTCACCGGGGAGCTGTTTTTT. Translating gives CASIPPGLAGVTGELFF.

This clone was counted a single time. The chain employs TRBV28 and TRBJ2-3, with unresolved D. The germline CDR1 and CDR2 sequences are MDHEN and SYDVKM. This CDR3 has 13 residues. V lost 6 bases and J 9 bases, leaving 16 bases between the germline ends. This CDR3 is CASSPPLSLTQYF. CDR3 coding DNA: TGTGCCAGCAGCCCGCCCCTTTCACTCACGCAGTATTTT.

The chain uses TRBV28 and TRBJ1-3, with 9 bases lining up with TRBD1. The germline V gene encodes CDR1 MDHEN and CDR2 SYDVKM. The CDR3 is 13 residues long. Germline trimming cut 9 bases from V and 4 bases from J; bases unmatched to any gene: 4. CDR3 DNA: TGTGCCAGTGGACAGGGGATCGGAAACACCATATATTTT. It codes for CASGQGIGNTIYF. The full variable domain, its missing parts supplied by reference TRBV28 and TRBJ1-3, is DVKVTQSSRYLVKRTGEKVFLECVQDMDHENMFWYRQDPGLGLRLIYFSYDVKMKEKGDIPEGYSVSREKKERFSLILESASTNQTSMYLCASGQGIGNTIYFGEGSWLTVV.

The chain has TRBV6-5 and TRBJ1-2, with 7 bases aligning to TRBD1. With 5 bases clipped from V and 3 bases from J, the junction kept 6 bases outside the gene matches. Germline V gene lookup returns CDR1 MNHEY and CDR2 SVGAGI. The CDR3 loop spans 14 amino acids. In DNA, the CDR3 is TGTGCCAGCAGTCGGTCCAGGGGGGACTATGGCTACACCTTC. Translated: CASSRSRGDYGYTF.

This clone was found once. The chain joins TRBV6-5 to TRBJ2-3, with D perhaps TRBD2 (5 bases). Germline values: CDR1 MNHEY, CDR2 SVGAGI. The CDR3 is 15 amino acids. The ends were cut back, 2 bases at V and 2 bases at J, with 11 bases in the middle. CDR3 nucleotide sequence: TGTGCCAGCAGTTACCTTGGAGCGGCCACAGATACGCAGTATTTT. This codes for CASSYLGAATDTQYF.

CDR3 nucleotide sequence: TGTGCCAGCACCGAGGGGGGGAATCCAGATACGCAGTATTTT. Its translation is CASTEGGNPDTQYF. This rearrangement joins TRBV6-5 to TRBJ2-3; D may be TRBD2 (7 bases). V dropped 7 bases and J dropped 4 bases, with 15 bases sitting between them. Germline lookup yields CDR1 MNHEY and CDR2 SVGAGI. The CDR3 runs 14 residues.

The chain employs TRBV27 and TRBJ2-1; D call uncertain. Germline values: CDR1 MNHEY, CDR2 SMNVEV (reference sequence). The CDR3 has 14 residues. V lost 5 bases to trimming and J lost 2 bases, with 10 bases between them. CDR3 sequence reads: CASSLTGPYNEQFF. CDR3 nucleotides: TGTGCCAGCAGTCTAACTGGACCCTACAATGAGCAGTTCTTC.